Shown below are 9 T cell receptor beta chains from a single sample sequenced in a study of blood T cell repertoires in COVID-19. TCRdb's copy holds only in-frame clones and misses some; the assay was immunoSEQ multiplex PCR. The sample includes fewer than 250,000 clones, approximately 85% of them seen just once. Sequenced material: peripheral blood. The source is a woman in her 70s with acute or convalescent COVID-19.

This clone has at least ten counts. The V call is TRBV5-1, the J call TRBJ1-2, with 10 nucleotides matching TRBD1. CDR1 and CDR2 from the germline V gene are SGHRS and YFSETQ. This CDR3 is built from 15 residues. The trim removed 4 bases at V and 4 bases at J, leaving 7 bases unmatched. In nucleotides, the CDR3 is TGCGCCAGCAGCCCGGGACAGGGGTCGATCTATGGCTACACCTTC. This encodes CASSPGQGSIYGYTF.

V and J are TRBV28 and TRBJ1-5, with D possibly being TRBD1 (6 bases). Between the trimmed V and J ends, which lost 3 bases and 5 bases, there was a span of 11 bases. This CDR3 has 14 residues. The germline V gene encodes CDR1 MDHEN and CDR2 SYDVKM. As DNA, the CDR3 is TGTGCCAGCAGTTTGGGGGCAGGGCATCAGCCCCAGCATTTT. This gives the protein CASSLGAGHQPQHF.

Note on this clone: This CDR3 fails to terminate in the conserved phenylalanine or tryptophan, so it likely reflects a read error. No DNA is shown, since the ends of the CDR3 on it are uncertain; the CDR3 is the one TCRdb lists. This chain uses TRBV29-1 with TRBJ2-7; the table's TRBD1 call for D was not verified on the DNA. Germline V lookup: CDR1 SQVTM, CDR2 ANQGSEA. With termini counted, the CDR3 has 8 amino acids. The CDR3 loop reads CSVEGTGD.

In its sample, this clone was seen many times. The chain joins TRBV13 to TRBJ2-7; possible D gene TRBD1, 6 bases. The CDR3 consists of 16 residues. Looked up from germline, CDR1 is PRHDT and CDR2 is FYEKMQ (reference sequence). Between the trimmed V and J ends, which lost 5 bases and 6 bases, there was a span of 23 bases. The DNA for the CDR3 is TGTGCCAGCAGCAATAGGTTCATACCTCGACAGGTCGAGCAGTACTTC. Its translation: CASSNRFIPRQVEQYF.

This chain uses TRBV5-4 with TRBJ1-2; 8 positions match TRBD1. This CDR3 has 15 amino acids. V dropped 3 bases and J dropped 4; count of bases not matched to a gene: 8. The germline gives CDR1 SGHNT, CDR2 YYREEE (reference sequence). The CDR3 loop is CASSSGTGSFYGYTF. CDR3 bases: TGTGCCAGCAGCTCCGGGACAGGATCTTTCTATGGCTACACCTTC.

On this clone itself: Other DNA sequences in this specimen translate into the identical CDR3. The V and J genes are TRBV9 and TRBJ2-7; 9 nucleotides align to TRBD2. Germline trimming cut 0 bases from V and 4 bases from J; bases unmatched to any gene: 2. This CDR3 region has 14 residues. Germline loops: CDR1 SGDLS, CDR2 YYNGEE. The CDR3 here is CASSVGGGAYEQYF. The CDR3 DNA sequence: TGTGCCAGCAGCGTAGGCGGGGGGGCATACGAGCAGTACTTC.

The chain carries TRBV21-1 and TRBJ1-5; TRBD1 reflects the table's D call only, with no check against the DNA. TRBV21-1 represents a pseudogene. The CDR3 has 16 amino acids. CDR3: CASSKARKGGNQPQHF. The DNA for the CDR3 is TGTGCCAGCAGCAAAGCGCGAAAAGGGGGAAATCAGCCCCAGCATTTT.

The chain couples TRBV10-1 to TRBJ1-1; 11 nucleotides match TRBD1. The CDR3 extends over 14 amino acids. Trimming cost V 6 bases and J 3 bases; bases outside gene matches: 3. Germline-derived CDR1 and CDR2 are WNHNN and SYGVQD (reference sequence). The CDR3 coding sequence is TGCGCCAGCAGCCGGACAGGGGGCTACACTGAAGCTTTCTTT. This encodes CASSRTGGYTEAFF.

This chain joins TRBV5-6 and TRBJ1-6; D call uncertain. Trimming left V 4 bases short and J 9 bases short, with 14 bases between. The CDR3 is made up of 14 amino acids. The germline gives CDR1 SGHDT, CDR2 YYEEEE. CDR3 sequence reads: CASSPVRGSSPLHF. In DNA form, the CDR3 reads TGTGCCAGCAGCCCAGTACGAGGGAGTTCACCCCTCCACTTT.